This TCR beta chain was obtained from a study of T-cell reconstitution after alpha-beta-depleted transplantation in children. Study-level findings and limits: Reports say that about two months after transplant, the alpha-beta T cells came out of several hundred graft clones that had expanded. One year after transplant, T-cell counts and diversity came mostly from newly produced T cells.

Researchers prepared the TCRbeta library using unique molecular identifiers, the study reports. TCRdb reanalysed the PCR reads using MiXCR and keeps one entry per CDR3 protein. The data hold 200,000 to 250,000 distinct CDR3 sequences, with roughly 24% observed a single time. In its sample, this clonotype was seen many times. Its target is unknown. Germline V gene data show CDR1 as DFQATT and CDR2 as SNEGSKA (reference sequence). The CDR3 is 13 residues long. V gave up 5 bases and J gave up 4 bases; unmatched junction bases: 7. The starting material was PBMCs, obtained before TCRalphabeta/CD19-depleted stem cell transplant. J is TRBJ2-5 and V is TRBV20-1; TRBD1 matches at 7 bases. The TCR sequence derives from a girl aged 2-9 years with Fanconi anemia, due to receive a stem cell transplant. CDR3 nucleotide sequence: TGCAGTGCTTTCCGGACAGGCTTAGAGACCCAGTACTTC. Its translation: CSAFRTGLETQYF.